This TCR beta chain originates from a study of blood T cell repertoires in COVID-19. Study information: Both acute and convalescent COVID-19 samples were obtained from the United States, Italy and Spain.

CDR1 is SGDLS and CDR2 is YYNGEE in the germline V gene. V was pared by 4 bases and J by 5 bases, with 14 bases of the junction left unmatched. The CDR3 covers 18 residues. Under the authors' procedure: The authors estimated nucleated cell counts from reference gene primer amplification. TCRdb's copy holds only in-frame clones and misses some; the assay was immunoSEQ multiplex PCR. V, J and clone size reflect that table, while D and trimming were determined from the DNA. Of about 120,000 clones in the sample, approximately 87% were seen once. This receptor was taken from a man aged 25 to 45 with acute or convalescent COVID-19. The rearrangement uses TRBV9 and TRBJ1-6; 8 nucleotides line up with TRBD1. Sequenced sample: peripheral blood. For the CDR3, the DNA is TGTGCCAGCAGCTTGGGACAGGTGGAGATACGGGATAATTCACCCCTCCACTTT. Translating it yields CASSLGQVEIRDNSPLHF.